This T cell receptor beta chain was obtained from a study of early T cells in non-severe SARS-CoV-2 infection. V was shortened by 6 bases and J by 4 bases, with 13 bases between the two germline ends. Per the germline V gene, CDR1 is MNHEY and CDR2 is SVGAGI. The CDR3 is 15 residues long. TCRdb independently ran MiXCR on the 5' RACE reads; one entry per CDR3 protein. The table shows under 85,000 distinct CDR3 sequences, with over 10% occurring only once. This clonotype originated in an adult who was a healthcare worker with PCR-confirmed SARS-CoV-2 infection or an uninfected control (not recorded which). The sample in question was whole blood, obtained at baseline. The rearrangement joins TRBV6-5 to TRBJ2-6; D gene uncertain. CDR3 DNA sequence: TGTGCCAGCAGCCTTAAGGACCGGGGGGCCAACGTCCTGACTTTC. Encoded protein: CASSLKDRGANVLTF.